What follows is one TCR beta chain and its context. What it recognizes is unknown. Time point given: after dendritic cell vaccination, including at tumor progression/relapse. This record belongs to a study of glioma-infiltrating T cells after dendritic cell vaccination. Overall study findings and caveats: Higher pretreatment TIL content predicted longer progression-free time and survival. Survival was not directly related to TCR clonality in these patients.

Repertoires were generated with immunoSEQ multiplex PCR, while TCRdb's copy carries only in-frame clones and drops some. The repertoire holds tens of thousands of clones, roughly four fifths seen once, with 6.8% in the top ten. This CDR3 spans 11 amino acids. Germline CDR1 reads MDHEN; CDR2 reads SYDVKM. Trimming took 7 bases from V and 7 from J, leaving 10 bases between them. This TCR was recovered from a human donor with glioblastoma. This chain uses TRBV28 with TRBJ2-5; D not certain. The material sequenced was blood, taken after dendritic cell vaccination. The CDR3 region is CASKAGGTQYF. The CDR3 DNA follows: TGTGCCAGCAAGGCAGGTGGGACCCAGTACTTC.